A single sample gave rise to the 9 T cell receptor beta chains below, sequenced in a study of shared clonotypes between healthy human individuals. Assay: immunoSEQ multiplex PCR; the TCRdb copy retains only in-frame clones and omits some. This table has roughly 450,000 clones, 79% appearing once. Sequenced: PBMCs. The receptors originated from a woman aged 40 to 50 in good health. Some clones in this sample may be carry-over from other donors' samples.

This rearrangement joins TRBV5-5 to TRBJ2-5, with 14 bases matching TRBD2. The germline CDR1 and CDR2 sequences are SGHKS and YYEKEE (reference sequence). The V gene end was trimmed by 1 base and the J gene end by 4 bases; junction bases not matched to a gene: 6. The length of the CDR3 is 17 residues. The CDR3 nucleotides are TGTGCCAGCAGCTTGTGGGGGACTAGCGGGAGAGGAGAGACCCAGTACTTC. Protein: CASSLWGTSGRGETQYF.

V usage is TRBV7-2 and J usage is TRBJ2-1; 8 nucleotides line up with TRBD2. Germline V gives CDR1 SGHTA, CDR2 FQGNSA. The CDR3 totals 13 residues. With 4 bases clipped from V and 8 bases from J, the junction kept 4 bases outside the gene matches. CDR3 loop: CASSWSGSHEQFF. CDR3 nucleotides: TGTGCCAGCAGCTGGAGCGGGAGCCATGAGCAGTTCTTC.

This rearrangement joins TRBV5-4 to TRBJ1-4; no clear D gene. Trimming cost V 4 bases and J 3 bases, with 19 bases left between them. Germline-derived CDR1 and CDR2 are SGHNT and YYREEE (reference sequence). CDR3 length: 17 residues. The CDR3 coding sequence is TGTGCCAGCAGCCAAGACGCGGGGATTACGGCTAATGAAAAACTGTTTTTT. This codes for CASSQDAGITANEKLFF.

The chain recombines TRBV19 with TRBJ2-1; 9 nucleotides line up with TRBD2. The germline gives CDR1 LNHDA, CDR2 SQIVND (reference sequence). The CDR3 is 14 amino acids. J was trimmed by 11 bases and V by 4 bases; bases with no gene match: 9. The CDR3, as DNA: TGTGCCAGTAGTACCCCGGGACTAGCTCCCCAGCAGTTCTTC. It translates to CASSTPGLAPQQFF. The whole variable domain, filled in from reference TRBV19 and TRBJ2-1, reads DGGITQSPKYLFRKEGQNVTLSCEQNLNHDAMYWYRQDPGQGLRLIYYSQIVNDFQKGDIAEGYSVSREKKESFPLTVTSAQKNPTAFYLCASSTPGLAPQQFFGPGTRLTVL.

This chain connects TRBV27 to TRBJ2-3; the match to TRBD1 covers 7 bases. The CDR3 spans 14 residues. The V gene end was trimmed by 6 bases and the J gene end by 4 bases; junction bases not matched to a gene: 7. Germline V gives CDR1 MNHEY, CDR2 SMNVEV (reference sequence). The CDR3 is CASRDTGAPDTQYF. CDR3 nucleotides: TGTGCCAGCAGGGATACAGGGGCCCCAGATACGCAGTATTTT.

As concerns this clone: Other DNA sequences from this sample encode an identical CDR3 as well. The chain is built from TRBV9 and TRBJ2-6; no reliable D call. The V and J ends lost 0 bases and 3 bases respectively, with 4 bases between them. The germline CDR1 and CDR2 sequences are SGDLS and YYNGEE. This CDR3 is built from 14 residues. The CDR3 loop is CASSVDLGANVLTF. In nucleotides, the CDR3 is TGTGCCAGCAGCGTAGATCTTGGGGCCAACGTCCTGACTTTC. Variable domain in full (rest from reference TRBV9 and TRBJ2-6): DSGVTQTPKHLITATGQRVTLRCSPRSGDLSVYWYQQSLDQGLQFLIQYYNGEERAKGNILERFSAQQFPDLHSELNLSSLELGDSALYFCASSVDLGANVLTFGAGSRLTVL.

This clone was seen at least ten times. The chain employs TRBV27 and TRBJ2-5, with D possibly being TRBD2 (6 bases). Germline V gene sequence: CDR1 MNHEY, CDR2 SMNVEV (reference sequence). Between the trimmed V and J ends, which lost 6 bases and 9 bases, there was a span of 23 bases. The CDR3 spans 15 residues. The CDR3 is CASSRPGTGVRAQYF. The DNA of the CDR3 is TGTGCCAGCAGCAGGCCCGGGACGGGGGTGCGGGCCCAGTACTTC.

This clone was counted a single time. The chain links TRBV5-1 to TRBJ2-6; D remains ambiguous. This CDR3 contains 15 residues. Germline lookup yields CDR1 SGHRS and CDR2 YFSETQ. The V and J ends lost 1 base and 0 bases respectively, with 5 bases between them. The CDR3 DNA reads as TGCGCCAGCAGCTTGCGGCCCTCTGGGGCCAACGTCCTGACTTTC. Amino acid sequence: CASSLRPSGANVLTF.

This clone was observed a handful of times. The chain employs TRBV30 and TRBJ2-3; D unresolved. Germline CDR1 GTSNPN, CDR2 SVGIG (reference sequence). CDR3 length: 13 amino acids. Trimming took off 4 bases at V and 1 base at J, with 9 bases between the two ends. CDR3 DNA sequence: TGTGCCTGGAATCGAGATCGCACAGATACGCAGTATTTT. Translation: CAWNRDRTDTQYF.